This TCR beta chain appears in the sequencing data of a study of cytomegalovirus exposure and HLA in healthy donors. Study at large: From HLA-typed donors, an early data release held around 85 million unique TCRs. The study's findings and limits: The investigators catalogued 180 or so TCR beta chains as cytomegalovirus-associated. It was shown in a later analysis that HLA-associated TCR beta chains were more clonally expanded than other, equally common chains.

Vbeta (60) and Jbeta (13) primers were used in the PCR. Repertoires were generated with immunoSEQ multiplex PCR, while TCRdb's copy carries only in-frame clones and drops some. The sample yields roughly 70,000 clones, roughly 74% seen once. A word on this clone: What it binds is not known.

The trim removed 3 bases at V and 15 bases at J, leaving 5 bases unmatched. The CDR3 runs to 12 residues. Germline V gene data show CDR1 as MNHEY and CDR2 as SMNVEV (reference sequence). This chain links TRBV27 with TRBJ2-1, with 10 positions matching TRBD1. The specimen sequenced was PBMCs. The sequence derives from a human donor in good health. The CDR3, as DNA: TGTGCCAGCAGTTTTATGGGACAGGGGCCGTTCTTC. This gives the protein CASSFMGQGPFF.